What follows is one T cell receptor beta chain and its context. Antigen: not known. The data originate from a study of OX40 agonist ivuxolimab in advanced cancers. Study overall: Each patient was given ivuxolimab into a vein every 2 weeks, at 0.01 to 10 mg/kg.

TCRdb's copy holds only in-frame clones and misses some; the assay was immunoSEQ multiplex PCR. The top ten clones hold around 0.77% of a sample with 70,000 or so clones, around 84% of them seen once. The study, taken as a whole, reports: Relatively little clonal expansion, among the lowest observed, appeared in partial responders at 0.1-3.0 mg/kg.

This CDR3 contains 13 residues. J was trimmed by 3 bases and V by 2 bases; bases with no gene match: 3. Per the germline V gene, CDR1 is GTSNPN and CDR2 is SVGIG (reference sequence). The specimen was CD4+ or CD8+ T cells sorted from blood, collected in a trial of the OX40 agonist ivuxolimab. The clonotype comes from an adult with an advanced solid tumor such as melanoma, head and neck, liver or kidney cancer. The chain employs TRBV30 and TRBJ2-7; TRBD1 agrees at 8 bases. The CDR3 region is CAWSRGQGYEQYF. The CDR3 coding sequence is TGTGCCTGGAGTCGTGGACAGGGCTACGAGCAGTACTTC.